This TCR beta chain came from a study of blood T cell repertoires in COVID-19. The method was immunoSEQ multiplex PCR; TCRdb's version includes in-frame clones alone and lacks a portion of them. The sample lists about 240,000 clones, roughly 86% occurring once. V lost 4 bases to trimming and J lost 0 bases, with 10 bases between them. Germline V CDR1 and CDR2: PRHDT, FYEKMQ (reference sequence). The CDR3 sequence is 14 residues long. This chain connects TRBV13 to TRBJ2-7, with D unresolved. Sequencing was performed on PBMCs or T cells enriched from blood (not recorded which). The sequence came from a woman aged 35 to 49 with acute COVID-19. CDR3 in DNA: TGTGCCAGCAGCTCTACCCGTAGCTCCTACGAGCAGTACTTC. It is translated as CASSSTRSSYEQYF.